This T cell receptor (beta chain) derives from a study of T-cell reconstitution after alpha-beta-depleted transplantation in children. Study-level results: Some patients owed their high day-60 TCRbeta diversity to surviving recipient T cells and thymic progenitors. Newly made T cells mostly supplied T-cell counts and diversity one year after transplant.

Unique molecular identifiers featured in how the TCRbeta library was prepared. TCRdb reprocessed the PCR reads via MiXCR and lists one record per CDR3 protein. The sample lists tens of thousands of distinct CDR3 sequences; roughly 45% were seen once. A note on this clonotype: Its antigen is not identified.

This CDR3 region has 14 residues. The germline V gene has CDR1 SEHNR and CDR2 FQNEAQ (reference sequence). Trimming left V 5 bases short and J 2 bases short, with 12 bases between. V is TRBV7-9 and J is TRBJ1-1; no clear D gene. The sample was PBMCs, mostly from graft donor cells, taken 360 days after TCRalphabeta/CD19-depleted stem cell transplant. The source is a male patient younger than 18 who had a stem cell transplant for acute lymphoblastic leukemia, so the T cells may come from the graft donor. Here the CDR3 reads CASSQAIGNTEAFF. Written as DNA, the CDR3 is TGTGCCAGCAGCCAAGCAATCGGTAACACTGAAGCTTTCTTT.